Below are 15 T cell receptor beta chains sequenced from a single sample in a study of shared clonotypes between healthy human individuals. The assay was immunoSEQ multiplex PCR, and TCRdb's table has in-frame clones only and misses some. The table includes over 400,000 clones, roughly 95% detected once. Sequenced sample: naive CD4+ T cells sorted from blood. The subset: CD45RA+ positively selected. Source of these receptors: a woman aged 25 to 45 in good health.

V gene TRBV5-5 combines with J gene TRBJ2-7; D gene uncertain. The CDR3 consists of 11 residues. Trimming stripped 0 bases from V and 4 bases from J, with 2 bases between. Per germline, CDR1 SGHKS and CDR2 YYEKEE (reference sequence). The CDR3, as DNA: TGTGCCAGCAGCTTGGTATACGAGCAGTACTTC. This sequence encodes CASSLVYEQYF.

V usage is TRBV6-1 and J usage is TRBJ1-5; D gene unclear. Germline CDR1 MNHNS, CDR2 SASEGT. The ends were cut back, 4 bases at V and 0 bases at J, with 7 bases in the middle. This CDR3 region has 14 residues. The CDR3 region is CASSGELSNQPQHF. Here the CDR3 DNA reads TGTGCCAGCAGTGGAGAGCTTAGCAATCAGCCCCAGCATTTT.

This rearrangement joins TRBV29-1 to TRBJ2-7, with 7 positions matching TRBD1. Per the germline V gene, CDR1 is SQVTM and CDR2 is ANQGSEA. V lost 6 bases and J lost 3; bases outside the gene matches: 8. This CDR3 has 13 residues. DNA of the CDR3: TGCAGCGTGATTTCGGGACAGATCTACGAGCAGTACTTC. As protein: CSVISGQIYEQYF.

DNA of the CDR3: TGTGCCTGGAGTACTTTGGACTCGGCGCAGTATTTT. Its protein product is CAWSTLDSAQYF. V usage is TRBV30 and J usage is TRBJ2-3; weak D call: TRBD2 (5 bases). With 2 bases removed from V and 10 bases from J, the gap between germline ends came to 13 bases. The CDR3 sequence is 12 residues long. Germline V gene sequence: CDR1 GTSNPN, CDR2 SVGIG (reference sequence).

This clone was detected only once. The CDR3 spells CASMTSGRNPYNEQFF. CDR3 nucleotide sequence: TGCGCCAGCATGACTAGCGGGAGAAACCCCTACAATGAGCAGTTCTTC. This chain uses TRBV5-1 with TRBJ2-1, with 12 positions matching TRBD2. The CDR3 consists of 16 residues. The trim removed 6 bases at V and 2 bases at J, leaving 6 bases unmatched. In germline, CDR1 is SGHRS, CDR2 YFSETQ.

V is TRBV5-4 and J is TRBJ2-7, with D possibly being TRBD2 (6 bases). The germline V gene encodes CDR1 SGHNT and CDR2 YYREEE (reference sequence). The CDR3 length is 15 residues. Trimming took off 0 bases at V and 3 bases at J, with 13 bases between the two ends. CDR3 residues: CASSLGGGAFYEQYF. The CDR3 DNA reads TGTGCCAGCAGCTTGGGTGGCGGGGCGTTCTACGAGCAGTACTTC.

The V call is TRBV6-5, the J call TRBJ2-3; D unclear. Germline V gene lookup returns CDR1 MNHEY and CDR2 SVGAGI. The V and J ends lost 6 bases and 3 bases respectively, with 10 bases between them. This CDR3 comprises 13 residues. Here the CDR3 reads CASRGFGTDTQYF. Here the CDR3 DNA reads TGTGCCAGCAGGGGGTTTGGGACAGATACGCAGTATTTT.

This chain connects TRBV28 to TRBJ1-4; D not resolved. CDR1 MDHEN and CDR2 SYDVKM come from the germline V gene. Trimming took off 7 bases at V and 0 bases at J, with 9 bases between the two ends. The CDR3 spans 14 residues. CDR3 residues: CASTPGATNEKLFF. CDR3 bases: TGTGCCAGCACTCCGGGCGCAACTAATGAAAAACTGTTTTTT.

Comment on this clone: The same CDR3 arises from other DNA sequences in this sample as well. The chain links TRBV5-1 to TRBJ2-3; D is uncertain. The V and J ends lost 0 bases and 0 bases respectively, with 8 bases between them. The germline CDR1 and CDR2 sequences are SGHRS and YFSETQ. CDR3 length: 15 residues. The CDR3, as DNA: TGCGCCAGCAGCTTGGGAGACGGAAGCACAGATACGCAGTATTTT. Residues: CASSLGDGSTDTQYF.

V gene TRBV5-1 combines with J gene TRBJ1-1; D call uncertain. Germline V gene sequence: CDR1 SGHRS, CDR2 YFSETQ. The germline V and J ends were trimmed by 0 bases and 3 bases, with 6 bases remaining between them. The CDR3 covers 13 residues. The CDR3 coding sequence is TGCGCCAGCAGCTTGGGGGCCTACACTGAAGCTTTCTTT. Its protein product is CASSLGAYTEAFF.

The chain recombines TRBV4-1 with TRBJ2-5, with 7 bases that match TRBD1. The J call could be wrong; TRBJ2-7 is a better fit for the DNA end. Looked up from germline, CDR1 is MGHRA and CDR2 is YSYEKL. The CDR3 totals 17 residues. The CDR3 DNA follows: TGCGCCAGCAGCCAAGGGCTGGTTACAGGGGTCTCTTACGAGCAGTACTTC. Translated, it gives CASSQGLVTGVSYEQYF.

In nucleotides, the CDR3 is TGTGCCAGCAGCTTTCGACTAGCCCGCTACAATGAGCAGTTCTTC. It encodes CASSFRLARYNEQFF. The chain recombines TRBV11-2 with TRBJ2-1, with 7 nucleotides matching TRBD2. The trim removed 3 bases at V and 3 bases at J, leaving 5 bases unmatched. CDR3 length: 15 amino acids. In germline, CDR1 is SGHAT, CDR2 FQNNGV. Complete variable domain (other parts from reference TRBV11-2 and TRBJ2-1): EAGVAQSPRYKIIEKRQSVAFWCNPISGHATLYWYQQILGQGPKLLIQFQNNGVVDDSQLPKDRFSAERLKGVDSTLKIQPAKLEDSAVYLCASSFRLARYNEQFFGPGTRLTVL.

The chain carries TRBV5-1 and TRBJ1-1; 8 positions agree with TRBD1. Germline trimming cut 4 bases from V and 4 bases from J; bases unmatched to any gene: 6. The CDR3 contains 14 residues. The germline V gene encodes CDR1 SGHRS and CDR2 YFSETQ. CDR3 in amino acids: CASSHGQGGTEAFF. CDR3 bases: TGCGCCAGCAGCCACGGACAGGGTGGCACTGAAGCTTTCTTT.

The rearrangement links TRBV29-1 to TRBJ2-3; TRBD2 might be the D (6 bases). This CDR3 is built from 13 residues. Looked up from germline, CDR1 is SQVTM and CDR2 is ANQGSEA. Trimming removed 3 bases from V and 0 bases from J, with 7 bases in between. The CDR3 region is CSVDGGSTDTQYF. The CDR3 nucleotides are TGCAGCGTTGATGGGGGGAGCACAGATACGCAGTATTTT.

The chain recombines TRBV30 with TRBJ2-5, with D maybe TRBD2 (5 bases). The J call may be faulty, since TRBJ2-7 better matches the DNA end. The CDR3 consists of 14 residues. Germline loops: CDR1 GTSNPN, CDR2 SVGIG (reference sequence). CDR3 sequence: CAWSAATRPYEQYF. The CDR3 DNA is TGTGCCTGGAGTGCCGCAACTAGACCCTACGAGCAGTACTTC.